Listed here are 22 T cell receptor beta chains from one sample, sequenced in a study of CD8 T cells in Susac syndrome. Reverse transcription of about 0.45 to 1 ug RNA was carried out with random hexamers. TCRdb reprocessed the immunoSEQ multiplex PCR reads via MiXCR and lists one record per CDR3 protein. The data show some 150,000 distinct CDR3 sequences, roughly 94% seen once. The sequenced material came from CD4+ T cells from PBMCs. The receptors were sampled from a human donor with Susac syndrome.

The chain uses TRBV30 and TRBJ1-1, with D unresolved. Looked up from germline, CDR1 is GTSNPN and CDR2 is SVGIG (reference sequence). Trimming took 2 bases from V and 5 from J, leaving 15 bases between them. The CDR3 totals 14 residues. The CDR3 DNA follows: TGTGCCTGGAGTTTTGGCGGGCGTGGGACTGAAGCTTTCTTT. Residues: CAWSFGGRGTEAFF.

The chain couples TRBV7-9 to TRBJ2-1; 9 bases are a match to TRBD2. The CDR3 loop spans 16 amino acids. V gave up 2 bases and J gave up 0 bases; unmatched junction bases: 2. Germline V gives CDR1 SEHNR, CDR2 FQNEAQ (reference sequence). CDR3 DNA: TGTGCCAGCAGCTTAAGTAGCGGGAGCTCCTACAATGAGCAGTTCTTC. Encoded protein: CASSLSSGSSYNEQFF.

The chain joins TRBV9 to TRBJ1-3, with 7 bases fitting TRBD1. Unmatched junction bases numbered 6, after V lost 0 bases and J lost 0 bases. This CDR3 contains 17 residues. CDR1 is SGDLS, CDR2 YYNGEE, per germline. In nucleotides, the CDR3 is TGTGCCAGCAGCGTAGGCCAGGGGGTCGGCTCTGGAAACACCATATATTTT. This codes for CASSVGQGVGSGNTIYF.

The V call is TRBV20-1, the J call TRBJ1-5, with D uncertain. Between the trimmed V and J ends, which lost 6 bases and 0 bases, there was a span of 6 bases. Germline V gene lookup returns CDR1 DFQATT and CDR2 SNEGSKA (reference sequence). This CDR3 has 12 residues. In nucleotides, the CDR3 is TGCAGTGCGTGGAATAGCAATCAGCCCCAGCATTTT. This translates into CSAWNSNQPQHF.

The chain links TRBV7-9 to TRBJ2-7; 10 bases map to TRBD2. Germline V gives CDR1 SEHNR, CDR2 FQNEAQ (reference sequence). The CDR3 covers 15 residues. V lost 5 bases to trimming and J lost 0 bases; unmatched junction nucleotides: 4. This CDR3 is CASSLGTSVSYEQYF. The CDR3 DNA reads TGTGCCAGCAGCCTTGGGACTAGCGTCTCCTACGAGCAGTACTTC.

V usage is TRBV28 and J usage is TRBJ2-3; no clear D gene. V was clipped by 5 bases and J by 8 bases, with 8 bases between them. CDR1 MDHEN and CDR2 SYDVKM come from the germline V gene. CDR3 size: 11 residues. CDR3 DNA: TGTGCCAGCAGTGGAGATACTACGCAGTATTTT. Amino acid sequence: CASSGDTTQYF.

The rearrangement uses TRBV9 and TRBJ2-1; 11 nucleotides agree with TRBD2. Trimming took 2 bases from V and 4 from J; bases not matched to a gene: 2. Germline V gene sequence: CDR1 SGDLS, CDR2 YYNGEE. This CDR3 spans 15 amino acids. The CDR3 nucleotides read TGTGCCAGCAGCGTTCGACTAGCGGGGTACAATGAGCAGTTCTTC. This encodes CASSVRLAGYNEQFF. The full variable domain, completed using reference TRBV9 and TRBJ2-1, is DSGVTQTPKHLITATGQRVTLRCSPRSGDLSVYWYQQSLDQGLQFLIQYYNGEERAKGNILERFSAQQFPDLHSELNLSSLELGDSALYFCASSVRLAGYNEQFFGPGTRLTVL.

Here the CDR3 reads CSARRDSEAFF. The CDR3 DNA is TGCAGCGCTCGACGGGACAGTGAAGCTTTCTTT. V usage is TRBV29-1 and J usage is TRBJ1-1, with 7 bases identical to TRBD1. From germline, CDR1 is SQVTM and CDR2 ANQGSEA. The CDR3 is made up of 11 amino acids. Trimming at V came to 7 bases and at J to 7 bases, leaving 6 bases not matched to a gene.

The gene calls are TRBV7-2 and TRBJ1-2, with 7 bases fitting TRBD1. V lost 7 bases and J lost 4; bases outside the gene matches: 15. The CDR3 runs to 16 residues. Looked up from germline, CDR1 is SGHTA and CDR2 is FQGNSA. The CDR3 DNA is TGTGCCAGCATCCCAGCCTCGACAGGGTCGACCTATGGCTACACCTTC. Translated, it gives CASIPASTGSTYGYTF.

V gene TRBV28 combines with J gene TRBJ2-4; TRBD1 matches 7 bases. The CDR3 contains 14 residues. The ends lost 4 bases at V and 6 bases at J; junction bases unmatched: 6. Germline assignment: CDR1 MDHEN and CDR2 SYDVKM. The CDR3 protein is CASSSRDSRNIQYF. The DNA for the CDR3 is TGTGCCAGCAGTTCCCGGGACAGCCGAAACATTCAGTACTTC.

The CDR3 sequence: CSAQDKANTEAFF. CDR3 nucleotide sequence: TGCAGTGCGCAAGACAAAGCGAACACTGAAGCTTTCTTT. The V and J genes are TRBV20-1 and TRBJ1-1; D not certain. CDR1 is DFQATT, CDR2 SNEGSKA, per germline (reference sequence). V shed 6 bases and J shed 1 base, with 12 bases lying between them. The CDR3 totals 13 residues.

The chain recombines TRBV14 with TRBJ2-3, with 7 bases fitting TRBD2. CDR3 length equals 20 residues. Trimming removed 0 bases from V and 2 bases from J; junction bases left unmatched: 17. CDR1 SGHDN and CDR2 FVKESK come from the germline V gene. CDR3: CASSQDLPLGRELVTDTQYF. The CDR3 DNA follows: TGTGCCAGCAGCCAAGATCTCCCCCTAGGGCGGGAGCTCGTCACAGATACGCAGTATTTT.

The chain has TRBV20-1 and TRBJ2-7, with 9 positions matching TRBD2. CDR3 length: 14 amino acids. Looked up from germline, CDR1 is DFQATT and CDR2 is SNEGSKA (reference sequence). V gave up 1 base and J gave up 6 bases; unmatched junction bases: 7. The CDR3 region has the DNA TGCAGTGCTAGAGGAAGCGGGGGGCCGGGCGAGCAGTACTTC. Amino acid sequence: CSARGSGGPGEQYF.

The rearrangement uses TRBV30 and TRBJ1-2; unclear D gene. The V gene lost 0 bases and the J gene lost 2 bases, with 10 bases spanning the gap. The CDR3 has 14 amino acids. CDR1 GTSNPN and CDR2 SVGIG come from the germline V gene (reference sequence). The DNA for the CDR3 is TGTGCCTGGAGTGTACTCGCCCGAAACTATGGCTACACCTTC. Amino acid sequence: CAWSVLARNYGYTF. Full variable domain (remainder filled in from reference TRBV30 and TRBJ1-2): SQTIHQWPATLVQPVGSPLSLECTVEGTSNPNLYWYRQAAGRGLQLLFYSVGIGQISSEVPQNLSASRPQDRQFILSSKKLLLSDSGFYLCAWSVLARNYGYTFGSGTRLTVV.

This chain uses TRBV9 with TRBJ2-3, with 7 bases aligning to TRBD2. Germline CDR1 SGDLS, CDR2 YYNGEE. The CDR3 is 14 residues long. Losses at the gene ends were 0 bases for V and 4 bases for J; bases not matched to a gene: 2. The CDR3 here is CASSVDLAADTQYF. CDR3 nucleotides: TGTGCCAGCAGCGTAGATCTAGCGGCAGATACGCAGTATTTT.

This clonotype was observed once. The chain links TRBV3-1 to TRBJ2-5; 9 nucleotides align to TRBD1. With 2 bases clipped from V and 2 bases from J, the junction kept 3 bases outside the gene matches. The CDR3 consists of 15 residues. Per germline, CDR1 LGHDT and CDR2 YNNKEL (reference sequence). The CDR3 protein is CASSQTGTGQETQYF. For the CDR3, the DNA is TGTGCCAGCAGCCAAACCGGGACAGGGCAAGAGACCCAGTACTTC.

V and J are TRBV18 and TRBJ1-1, with D possibly being TRBD1 (6 bases). This CDR3 spans 15 amino acids. Germline V gene sequence: CDR1 KGHSH, CDR2 LQKENI. The V gene lost 1 base and the J gene lost 3 bases, with 12 bases spanning the gap. The CDR3: CASSPLQGADTEAFF. In DNA form, the CDR3 reads TGTGCCAGCTCACCACTACAGGGTGCGGACACTGAAGCTTTCTTT.

The genes are TRBV7-2 and TRBJ1-2; D gene unclear. The germline V gene encodes CDR1 SGHTA and CDR2 FQGNSA. The CDR3 length is 14 residues. Trimming shortened V by 2 bases and J by 4 bases, and 11 bases separated the two germline ends. CDR3 sequence reads: CASSLTMDGYGYTF. For the CDR3, the DNA is TGTGCCAGCAGCTTAACGATGGATGGCTATGGCTACACCTTC.

This clonotype has just a few counts. V is TRBV27 and J is TRBJ2-2; D is unclear. The V end lost 2 bases, the J end lost 4 bases, and 2 bases lay between the germline ends. CDR1 is MNHEY, CDR2 SMNVEV, per germline (reference sequence). The CDR3 spans 12 residues. The CDR3 loop is CASSLRTGELFF. The CDR3 DNA sequence: TGTGCCAGCAGTTTACGCACCGGGGAGCTGTTTTTT.

The CDR3 DNA reads as TGCGCCAGCAGTCAATCTAGGGGGGATCAGCCCCAGCATTTT. This encodes CASSQSRGDQPQHF. The chain links TRBV23-1 to TRBJ1-5; possibly TRBD1 for D (6 bases). TRBV23-1 is placed among ORFs of uncertain function. V was pared by 0 bases and J by 5 bases, with 8 bases between. This CDR3 comprises 14 residues.

The genes are TRBV10-3 and TRBJ2-2; 7 bases fit TRBD1. The CDR3 is made up of 16 amino acids. Germline V gene lookup returns CDR1 ENHRY and CDR2 SYGVKD. Trimming removed 3 bases from V and 1 base from J; junction bases left unmatched: 5. The CDR3 here is CAISDPGQRNTGELFF. As DNA, the CDR3 is TGTGCCATCAGTGATCCGGGACAGAGGAACACCGGGGAGCTGTTTTTT.

This chain links TRBV20-1 with TRBJ2-2; TRBD2 is a possible D gene (6 bases). With 0 bases removed from V and 5 bases from J, the gap between germline ends came to 16 bases. CDR1 and CDR2 from the germline V gene are DFQATT and SNEGSKA (reference sequence). The CDR3 has 16 amino acids. The CDR3 loop is CSARDPRGSGTGELFF. DNA of the CDR3: TGCAGTGCTAGAGACCCCCGGGGGTCTGGAACCGGGGAGCTGTTTTTT.